The 23 T cell receptor beta chains below were found in one sample sequenced in a study of T cell clones after liver transplantation. Generated by immunoSEQ multiplex PCR, the TCRdb table keeps only in-frame clones and is missing some. Of about 24,000 clones in the sample, 55% to 75% are singletons; the top ten hold roughly 3.1%. This specimen consisted of CD4+ T cells from blood, obtained before liver transplant. Receptor source: a human donor who received a liver transplant.

The CDR3 spells CASSPQPRSNEKLFF. The CDR3, as DNA: TGTGCCAGCAGCCCTCAACCACGGTCTAATGAAAAACTGTTTTTT. The chain joins TRBV4-2 to TRBJ1-4; no firm D call. V gave up 4 bases and J gave up 3 bases, with 12 bases separating them. CDR1 is LGHNA and CDR2 is YNFKEQ in the germline V gene. CDR3 length: 15 amino acids.

This clone was seen just once. This CDR3 is CASRDVGQGIKGLFF. The DNA for the CDR3 is TGTGCCAGCAGGGACGTTGGACAGGGAATAAAAGGGCTGTTTTTT. The chain links TRBV5-5 to TRBJ2-2; 8 bases agree with TRBD1. V lost 5 bases, J lost 13 bases, and 16 bases stayed unmatched. The CDR3 has 15 amino acids. Germline assignment: CDR1 SGHKS and CDR2 YYEKEE (reference sequence).

The chain couples TRBV7-2 to TRBJ2-3; D is uncertain. Germline-derived CDR1 and CDR2 are SGHTA and FQGNSA. V shed 5 bases and J shed 0 bases, with 9 bases lying between them. The CDR3 sequence is 14 residues long. The CDR3 region has the DNA TGTGCCAGCAGCCCGTCCCGCAGCACAGATACGCAGTATTTT. Amino acids: CASSPSRSTDTQYF.

V usage is TRBV6-1 and J usage is TRBJ1-2; D is uncertain. The CDR3 sequence is 11 residues long. V was clipped by 11 bases and J by 3 bases, with 10 bases between them. CDR1 is MNHNS and CDR2 is SASEGT in the germline V gene. CDR3 nucleotide sequence: TGTGCCGGGCAAAGAGACTATGGCTACACCTTC. This codes for CAGQRDYGYTF.

The rearrangement joins TRBV27 to TRBJ2-3; tentatively, D is TRBD2 (6 bases). V lost 7 bases to trimming and J lost 5 bases, with 10 bases between them. CDR1 and CDR2 from the germline V gene are MNHEY and SMNVEV (reference sequence). This CDR3 is built from 12 residues. The CDR3 bases are TGTGCCAGCACCTATAGCGGAGATACGCAGTATTTT. Its protein product is CASTYSGDTQYF.

The chain has TRBV11-3 and TRBJ2-1; D perhaps matches TRBD1 (6 bases). There are 16 residues in the CDR3. Germline V gives CDR1 SGHNT, CDR2 YENEEA. Deletions cut 0 bases from V and 3 bases from J, with 12 bases between. CDR3 loop: CASSLEQGGNYNEQFF. In DNA, the CDR3 is TGTGCCAGCAGCTTAGAACAGGGTGGGAACTACAATGAGCAGTTCTTC.

This sequence joins TRBV19 and TRBJ2-1; the D is unclear. Germline lookup yields CDR1 LNHDA and CDR2 SQIVND (reference sequence). CDR3 size: 13 residues. V lost 3 bases, J lost 7 bases, and 10 bases lay in between. CDR3 nucleotide sequence: TGTGCCAGTAGTATGAGTCTGGAAAATGAGCAGTTCTTC. Translation gives CASSMSLENEQFF.

This chain connects TRBV6-5 to TRBJ2-5; 7 bases align to TRBD1. Per the germline V gene, CDR1 is MNHEY and CDR2 is SVGAGI. The CDR3 spans 14 residues. Trimming removed 10 bases from V and 1 base from J; junction bases left unmatched: 9. The CDR3 region has the DNA TGTGCCACTAGGGACAGTACCGTCCAAGAGACCCAGTACTTC. It encodes CATRDSTVQETQYF.

The gene calls are TRBV18 and TRBJ1-3; perhaps TRBD1 as D (5 bases). V was clipped by 2 bases and J by 0 bases, with 14 bases between them. The germline V gene encodes CDR1 KGHSH and CDR2 LQKENI. There are 17 residues in the CDR3. CDR3: CASSPIQGGLSGNTIYF. As DNA, the CDR3 is TGTGCCAGCTCACCAATCCAGGGCGGCCTCTCTGGAAACACCATATATTTT.

The CDR3 protein is CASSPDREETQYF. CDR3 nucleotides: TGTGCCAGTAGTCCCGACAGAGAAGAGACCCAGTACTTC. This rearrangement joins TRBV19 to TRBJ2-5; D may be TRBD1 (5 bases). Trimming left V 5 bases short and J 3 bases short, with 10 bases between. CDR1 and CDR2 from the germline V gene are LNHDA and SQIVND (reference sequence). The CDR3 loop spans 13 amino acids.

This clone has only a few counts. The chain couples TRBV6-6 to TRBJ1-2, with D possibly being TRBD1 (5 bases). Germline CDR1 and CDR2: MNHNY and SVGAGI (reference sequence). The V and J ends lost 11 bases and 4 bases respectively, with 17 bases between them. The CDR3 sequence is 13 residues long. DNA of the CDR3: TGTGCCGCCCACGGCGGGGGTTTCTATGGCTACACCTTC. Its protein product is CAAHGGGFYGYTF.

The chain combines TRBV4-3 with TRBJ1-2; D ambiguous. V gave up 0 bases and J gave up 4 bases, with 12 bases separating them. The CDR3 runs to 15 residues. CDR1 is LGHNA, CDR2 YSLEER, per germline. This CDR3 reads CASSQERGRFYGYTF. The CDR3 DNA reads as TGCGCCAGCAGCCAAGAACGCGGTCGGTTCTATGGCTACACCTTC.

This chain connects TRBV6-1 to TRBJ1-5; D not resolved. Germline CDR1 is MNHNS and CDR2 is SASEGT. The CDR3 is made up of 14 amino acids. Deletions cut 0 bases from V and 10 bases from J, with 13 bases between. This CDR3 is CASSEALRSRPQHF. The CDR3 nucleotides read TGTGCCAGCAGTGAAGCGCTGAGGTCGCGTCCCCAGCATTTT.

This clone was counted only a few times. V usage is TRBV28 and J usage is TRBJ1-1; tentatively, D is TRBD1 (6 bases). V was clipped by 5 bases and J by 0 bases, with 13 bases between them. Germline V gene lookup returns CDR1 MDHEN and CDR2 SYDVKM. The CDR3 is 15 residues long. The CDR3 DNA reads TGTGCCAGCAGTCCGCAACAGGGCTTGAACACTGAAGCTTTCTTT. Residues: CASSPQQGLNTEAFF.

The V call is TRBV14, the J call TRBJ2-5; D not certain. This CDR3 has 12 residues. V lost 2 bases to trimming and J lost 5 bases, with 6 bases between them. Germline assignment: CDR1 SGHDN and CDR2 FVKESK. The DNA of the CDR3 is TGTGCCAGCAGCCAAAATGGGGAGACCCAGTACTTC. Translating gives CASSQNGETQYF.

J is TRBJ2-7 and V is TRBV6-5; D possibly matches TRBD1 or TRBD2 (5 bases each). Trimming removed 2 bases at V and 3 bases at J, with 8 bases between. The CDR3 consists of 13 residues. Germline V lookup: CDR1 MNHEY, CDR2 SVGAGI. CDR3 sequence reads: CASSYEGSYEQYV. The CDR3 nucleotides read TGTGCCAGCAGTTACGAGGGGAGCTACGAGCAGTACGTC.

CDR3 amino acids: CASSFKGQNTEAFF. The CDR3 DNA follows: TGCGCCAGCAGTTTTAAAGGGCAAAACACTGAAGCTTTCTTT. The chain couples TRBV5-1 to TRBJ1-1, with D unresolved. The V end lost 5 bases, the J end lost 2 bases, and 13 bases lay between the germline ends. Germline V gene sequence: CDR1 SGHRS, CDR2 YFSETQ. The CDR3 loop spans 14 amino acids.

The chain carries TRBV7-8 and TRBJ1-1; TRBD1 matches 7 bases. CDR1 and CDR2 from the germline V gene are SGHVS and FQNEAQ. Losses at the gene ends were 3 bases for V and 4 bases for J; bases not matched to a gene: 8. The CDR3 sequence is 15 residues long. CDR3 residues: CASSFLQGDGTEAFF. The CDR3 nucleotides read TGTGCCAGCAGCTTCCTCCAGGGGGACGGCACTGAAGCTTTCTTT.

The chain carries TRBV7-9 and TRBJ1-2, with D perhaps TRBD1 (5 bases). Germline V gene sequence: CDR1 SEHNR, CDR2 FQNEAQ (reference sequence). The V end was cut by 1 base, the J end by 2 bases, with 8 bases between. CDR3 length equals 14 residues. CDR3 DNA: TGTGCCAGCAGCTTAGGGACAAAAAACTATGGCTACACCTTC. Residues: CASSLGTKNYGYTF.

The chain links TRBV6-4 to TRBJ1-1; tentative D call: TRBD1 (6 bases). The germline gives CDR1 MRHNA, CDR2 SNTAGT. CDR3 size: 12 residues. The V end was cut by 3 bases, the J end by 9 bases, with 11 bases between. Here the CDR3 DNA reads TGTGCCAGCAGTGATGACAGGAAAAAAGCTTTCTTT. The encoded protein is CASSDDRKKAFF.

V is TRBV19 and J is TRBJ1-1; D ambiguous. CDR1 LNHDA and CDR2 SQIVND come from the germline V gene (reference sequence). Trimming removed 5 bases from V and 0 bases from J, with 10 bases in between. The CDR3 spans 14 residues. CDR3 in DNA: TGTGCCAGTAGTTTACAGACCATGAACACTGAAGCTTTCTTT. This encodes CASSLQTMNTEAFF. The entire variable domain, with the rest obtained from reference TRBV19 and TRBJ1-1, is as follows: DGGITQSPKYLFRKEGQNVTLSCEQNLNHDAMYWYRQDPGQGLRLIYYSQIVNDFQKGDIAEGYSVSREKKESFPLTVTSAQKNPTAFYLCASSLQTMNTEAFFGQGTRLTVV.

This clone appeared a few times. The chain joins TRBV30 to TRBJ1-2; D is undetermined. The CDR3 extends over 15 amino acids. The germline CDR1 and CDR2 sequences are GTSNPN and SVGIG (reference sequence). Trimming stripped 5 bases from V and 0 bases from J, with 16 bases between. DNA for the CDR3: TGTGCCTGGGCCCAACCAGGTCTAGCTAACTATGGCTACACCTTC. Protein sequence: CAWAQPGLANYGYTF.

The chain links TRBV19 to TRBJ2-3; 7 bases fit TRBD1. Germline trimming cut 6 bases from V and 2 bases from J; bases unmatched to any gene: 8. Germline V CDR1 and CDR2: LNHDA, SQIVND (reference sequence). The CDR3 contains 15 residues. The DNA for the CDR3 is TGTGCCAGTAGCGACCGGGACAGCGCCACAGATACGCAGTATTTT. Amino acids: CASSDRDSATDTQYF.